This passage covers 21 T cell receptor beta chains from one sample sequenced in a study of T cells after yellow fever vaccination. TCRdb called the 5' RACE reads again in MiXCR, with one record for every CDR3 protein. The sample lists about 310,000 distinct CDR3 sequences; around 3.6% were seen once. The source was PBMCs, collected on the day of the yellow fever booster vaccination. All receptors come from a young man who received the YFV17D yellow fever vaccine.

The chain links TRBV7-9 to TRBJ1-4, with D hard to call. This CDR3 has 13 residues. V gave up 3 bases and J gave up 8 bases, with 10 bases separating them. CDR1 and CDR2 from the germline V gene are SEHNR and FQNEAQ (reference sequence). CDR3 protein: CASSLADGEKLFF. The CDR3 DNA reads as TGTGCCAGCAGCTTGGCAGATGGGGAAAAACTGTTTTTT.

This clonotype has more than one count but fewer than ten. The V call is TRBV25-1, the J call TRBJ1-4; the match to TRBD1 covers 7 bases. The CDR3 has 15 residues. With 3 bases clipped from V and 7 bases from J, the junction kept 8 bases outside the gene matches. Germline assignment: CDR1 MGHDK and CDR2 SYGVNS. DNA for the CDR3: TGTGCCAGCAGTGAGACAGGGTCTCGCGGTGAAAAACTGTTTTTT. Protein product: CASSETGSRGEKLFF.

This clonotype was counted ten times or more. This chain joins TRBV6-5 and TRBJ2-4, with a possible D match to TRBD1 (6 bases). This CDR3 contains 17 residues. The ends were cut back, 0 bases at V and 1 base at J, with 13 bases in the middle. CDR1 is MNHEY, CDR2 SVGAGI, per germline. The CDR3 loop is CASSYSITQGAKNIQYF. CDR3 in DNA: TGTGCCAGCAGTTACTCGATCACCCAGGGGGCCAAAAACATTCAGTACTTC.

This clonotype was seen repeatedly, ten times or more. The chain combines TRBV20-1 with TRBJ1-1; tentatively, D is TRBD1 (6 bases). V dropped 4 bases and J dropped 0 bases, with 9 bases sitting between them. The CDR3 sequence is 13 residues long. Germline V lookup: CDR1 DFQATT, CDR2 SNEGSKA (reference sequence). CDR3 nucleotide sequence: TGCAGTGCTAAATCAGGGGTGAACACTGAAGCTTTCTTT. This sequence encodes CSAKSGVNTEAFF.

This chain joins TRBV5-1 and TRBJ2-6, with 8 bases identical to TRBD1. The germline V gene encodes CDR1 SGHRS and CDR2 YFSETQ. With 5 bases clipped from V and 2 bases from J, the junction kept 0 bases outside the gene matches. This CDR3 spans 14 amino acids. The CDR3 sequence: CASRQGAGANVLTF. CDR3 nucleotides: TGCGCCAGCAGACAGGGGGCTGGGGCCAACGTCCTGACTTTC.

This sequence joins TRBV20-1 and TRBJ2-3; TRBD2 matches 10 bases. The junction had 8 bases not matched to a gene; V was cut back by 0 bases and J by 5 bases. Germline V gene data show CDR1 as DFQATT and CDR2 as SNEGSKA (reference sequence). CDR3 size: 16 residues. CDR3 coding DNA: TGCAGTGCTAGAGATCGCTCTAGCGGGGGATTAGATACGCAGTATTTT. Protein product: CSARDRSSGGLDTQYF.

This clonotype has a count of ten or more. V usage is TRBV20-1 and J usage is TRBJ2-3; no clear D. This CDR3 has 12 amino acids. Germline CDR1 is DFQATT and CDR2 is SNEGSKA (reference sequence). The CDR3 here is CRVTAGTDTQYF. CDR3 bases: TGCAGGGTCACCGCGGGCACAGATACGCAGTATTTT.

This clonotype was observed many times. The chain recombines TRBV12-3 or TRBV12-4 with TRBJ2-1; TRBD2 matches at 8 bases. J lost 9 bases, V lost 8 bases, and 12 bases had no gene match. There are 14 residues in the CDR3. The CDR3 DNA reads TGTGCCAGCTATTATGCGGGGGGCCACAGTGAGCAGTTCTTC. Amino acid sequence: CASYYAGGHSEQFF.

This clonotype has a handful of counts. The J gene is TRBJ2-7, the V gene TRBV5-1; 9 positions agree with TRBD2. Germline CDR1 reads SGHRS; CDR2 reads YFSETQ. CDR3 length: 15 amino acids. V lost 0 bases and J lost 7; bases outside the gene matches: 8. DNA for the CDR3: TGCGCCAGCAGCTTGGCCGGCGGGGGGGCCCGAGAGCAGTACTTC. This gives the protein CASSLAGGGAREQYF.

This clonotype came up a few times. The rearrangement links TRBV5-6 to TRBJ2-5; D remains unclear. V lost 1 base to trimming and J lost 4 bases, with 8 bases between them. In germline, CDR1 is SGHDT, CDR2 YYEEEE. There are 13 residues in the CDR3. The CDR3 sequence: CASSLKGGETQYF. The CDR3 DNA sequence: TGTGCCAGCAGCTTGAAGGGCGGAGAGACCCAGTACTTC.

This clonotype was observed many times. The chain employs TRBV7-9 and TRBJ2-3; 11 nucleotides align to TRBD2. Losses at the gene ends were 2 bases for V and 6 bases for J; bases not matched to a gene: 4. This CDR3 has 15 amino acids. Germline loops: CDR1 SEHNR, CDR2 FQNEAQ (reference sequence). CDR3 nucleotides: TGTGCCAGCAGCTTAAATAGCGGGGGGGCCGATACGCAGTATTTT. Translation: CASSLNSGGADTQYF.

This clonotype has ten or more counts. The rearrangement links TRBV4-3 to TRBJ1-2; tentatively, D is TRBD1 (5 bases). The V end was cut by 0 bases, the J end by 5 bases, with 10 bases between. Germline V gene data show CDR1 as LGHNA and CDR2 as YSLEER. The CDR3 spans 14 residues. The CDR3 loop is CASSQDSGGYGYTF. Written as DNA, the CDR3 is TGCGCCAGCAGCCAAGACAGTGGGGGGTATGGCTACACCTTC.

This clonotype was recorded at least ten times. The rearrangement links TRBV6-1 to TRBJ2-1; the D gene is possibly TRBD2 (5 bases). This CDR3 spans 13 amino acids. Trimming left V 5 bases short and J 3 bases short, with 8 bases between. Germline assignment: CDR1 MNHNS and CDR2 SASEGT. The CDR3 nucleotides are TGTGCCAGCAGTTCCGGGATCTACAATGAGCAGTTCTTC. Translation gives CASSSGIYNEQFF.

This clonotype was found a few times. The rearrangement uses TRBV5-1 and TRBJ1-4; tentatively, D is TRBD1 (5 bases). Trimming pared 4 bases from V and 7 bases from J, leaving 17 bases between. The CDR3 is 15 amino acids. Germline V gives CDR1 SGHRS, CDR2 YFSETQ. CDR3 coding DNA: TGCGCCAGCAGCGCCGGAGCAGGGATGGGTGAAAAACTGTTTTTT. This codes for CASSAGAGMGEKLFF. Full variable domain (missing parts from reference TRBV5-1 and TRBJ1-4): KAGVTQTPRYLIKTRGQQVTLSCSPISGHRSVSWYQQTPGQGLQFLFEYFSETQRNKGNFPGRFSGRQFSNSRSEMNVSTLELGDSALYLCASSAGAGMGEKLFFGSGTQLSVL.

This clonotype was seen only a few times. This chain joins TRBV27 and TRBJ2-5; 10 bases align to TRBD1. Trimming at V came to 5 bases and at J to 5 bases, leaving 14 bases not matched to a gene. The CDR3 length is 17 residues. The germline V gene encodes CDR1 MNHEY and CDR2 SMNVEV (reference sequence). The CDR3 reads CASSPFFRQGAWETQYF. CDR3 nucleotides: TGTGCCAGCAGTCCCTTCTTCCGACAGGGGGCCTGGGAGACCCAGTACTTC.

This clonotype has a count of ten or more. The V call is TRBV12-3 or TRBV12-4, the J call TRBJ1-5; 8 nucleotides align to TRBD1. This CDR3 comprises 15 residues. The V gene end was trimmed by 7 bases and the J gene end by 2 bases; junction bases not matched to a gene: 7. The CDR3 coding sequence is TGTGCCAGCACCCCGACAGGGGCCGGCAATCAGCCCCAGCATTTT. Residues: CASTPTGAGNQPQHF.

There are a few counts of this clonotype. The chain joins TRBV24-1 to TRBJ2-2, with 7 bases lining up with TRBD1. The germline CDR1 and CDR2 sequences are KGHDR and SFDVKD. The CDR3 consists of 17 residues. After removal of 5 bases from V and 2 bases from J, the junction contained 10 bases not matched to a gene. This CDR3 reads CATSGGGWGPNTGELFF. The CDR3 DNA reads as TGTGCCACCAGTGGAGGGGGCTGGGGCCCCAACACCGGGGAGCTGTTTTTT.

CDR3 DNA: TGTGCCAGCAGCCAAGAAGGGCAGGGGAGTGGAAACACCATATATTTT. It translates to CASSQEGQGSGNTIYF. The chain uses TRBV3-1 and TRBJ1-3; TRBD1 might be the D (6 bases). Germline CDR1 reads LGHDT; CDR2 reads YNNKEL (reference sequence). The CDR3 length is 16 residues. Trimming took off 0 bases at V and 3 bases at J, with 12 bases between the two ends.

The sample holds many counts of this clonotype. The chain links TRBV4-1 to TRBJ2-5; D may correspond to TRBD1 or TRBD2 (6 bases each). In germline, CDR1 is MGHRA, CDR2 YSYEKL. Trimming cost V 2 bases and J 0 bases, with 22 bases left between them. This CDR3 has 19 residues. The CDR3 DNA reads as TGCGCCAGCAGCCAATCAATAGGAAGTCCCGGGGGCTACCAAGAGACCCAGTACTTC. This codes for CASSQSIGSPGGYQETQYF.

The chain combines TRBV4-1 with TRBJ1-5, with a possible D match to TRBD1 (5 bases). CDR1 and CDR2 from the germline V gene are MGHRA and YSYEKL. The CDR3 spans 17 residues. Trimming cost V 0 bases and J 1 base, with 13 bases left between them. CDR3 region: CASSQDLLGRSNQPQHF. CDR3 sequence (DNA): TGCGCCAGCAGCCAAGACCTCTTGGGACGGAGCAATCAGCCCCAGCATTTT.

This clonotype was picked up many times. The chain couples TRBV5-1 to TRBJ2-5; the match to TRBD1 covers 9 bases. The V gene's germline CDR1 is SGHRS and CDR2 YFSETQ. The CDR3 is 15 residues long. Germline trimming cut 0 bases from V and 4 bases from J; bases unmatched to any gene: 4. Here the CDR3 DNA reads TGCGCCAGCAGCTTGGCGGGACAGGGCGGAGAGACCCAGTACTTC. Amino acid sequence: CASSLAGQGGETQYF.